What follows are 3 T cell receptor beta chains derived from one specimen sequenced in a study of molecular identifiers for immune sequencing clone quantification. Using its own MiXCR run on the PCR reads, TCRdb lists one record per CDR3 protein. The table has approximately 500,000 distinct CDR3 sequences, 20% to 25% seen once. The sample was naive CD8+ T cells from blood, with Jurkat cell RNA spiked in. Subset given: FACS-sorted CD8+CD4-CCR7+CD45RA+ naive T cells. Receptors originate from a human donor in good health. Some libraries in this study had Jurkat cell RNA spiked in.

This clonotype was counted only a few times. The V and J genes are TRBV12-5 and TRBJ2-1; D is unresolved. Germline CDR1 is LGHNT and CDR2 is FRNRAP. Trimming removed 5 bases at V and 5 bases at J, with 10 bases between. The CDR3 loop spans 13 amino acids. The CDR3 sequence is CASGIVYNNEQFF. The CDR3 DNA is TGTGCTAGTGGTATTGTTTACAACAATGAGCAGTTCTTC.

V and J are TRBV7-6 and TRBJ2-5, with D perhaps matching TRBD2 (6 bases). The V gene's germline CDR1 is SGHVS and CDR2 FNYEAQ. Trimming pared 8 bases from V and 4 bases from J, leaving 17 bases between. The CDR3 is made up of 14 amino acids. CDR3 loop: CASCSRRGLETQYF. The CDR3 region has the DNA TGTGCCAGCTGCTCCCGACGGGGACTAGAGACCCAGTACTTC.

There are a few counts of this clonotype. This CDR3 is CASSQVGGQGSFDGYTF. The CDR3 DNA reads as TGCGCCAGCAGCCAAGTGGGAGGCCAGGGGAGTTTCGATGGCTACACCTTC. The chain links TRBV4-1 to TRBJ1-2; D is possibly TRBD1 (6 bases). V lost 1 base, J lost 6 bases, and 21 bases lay in between. Germline V gene lookup returns CDR1 MGHRA and CDR2 YSYEKL. The CDR3 covers 17 residues.